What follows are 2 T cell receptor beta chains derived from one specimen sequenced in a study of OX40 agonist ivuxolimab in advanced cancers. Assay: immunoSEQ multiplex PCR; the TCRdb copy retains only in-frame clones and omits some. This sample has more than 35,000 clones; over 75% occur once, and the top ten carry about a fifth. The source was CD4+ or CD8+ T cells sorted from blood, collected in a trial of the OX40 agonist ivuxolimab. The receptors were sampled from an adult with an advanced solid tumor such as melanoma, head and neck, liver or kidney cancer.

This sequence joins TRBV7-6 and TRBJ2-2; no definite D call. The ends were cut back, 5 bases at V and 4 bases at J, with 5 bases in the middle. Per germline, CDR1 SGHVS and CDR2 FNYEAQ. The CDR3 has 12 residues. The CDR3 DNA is TGTGCCAGCAGCGCCTTCACCGGGGAGCTGTTTTTT. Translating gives CASSAFTGELFF. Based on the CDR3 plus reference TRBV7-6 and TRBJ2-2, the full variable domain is GAGVSQSPRYKVTKRGQDVALRCDPISGHVSLYWYRQALGQGPEFLTYFNYEAQQDKSGLPNDRFSAERPEGSISTLTIQRTEQRDSAMYRCASSAFTGELFFGEGSRLTVL.

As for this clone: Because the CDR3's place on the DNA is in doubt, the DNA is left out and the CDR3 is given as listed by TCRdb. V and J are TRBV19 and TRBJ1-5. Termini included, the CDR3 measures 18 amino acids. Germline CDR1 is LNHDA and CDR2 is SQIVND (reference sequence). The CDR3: CASSPDQYFGHSNQPQHF.